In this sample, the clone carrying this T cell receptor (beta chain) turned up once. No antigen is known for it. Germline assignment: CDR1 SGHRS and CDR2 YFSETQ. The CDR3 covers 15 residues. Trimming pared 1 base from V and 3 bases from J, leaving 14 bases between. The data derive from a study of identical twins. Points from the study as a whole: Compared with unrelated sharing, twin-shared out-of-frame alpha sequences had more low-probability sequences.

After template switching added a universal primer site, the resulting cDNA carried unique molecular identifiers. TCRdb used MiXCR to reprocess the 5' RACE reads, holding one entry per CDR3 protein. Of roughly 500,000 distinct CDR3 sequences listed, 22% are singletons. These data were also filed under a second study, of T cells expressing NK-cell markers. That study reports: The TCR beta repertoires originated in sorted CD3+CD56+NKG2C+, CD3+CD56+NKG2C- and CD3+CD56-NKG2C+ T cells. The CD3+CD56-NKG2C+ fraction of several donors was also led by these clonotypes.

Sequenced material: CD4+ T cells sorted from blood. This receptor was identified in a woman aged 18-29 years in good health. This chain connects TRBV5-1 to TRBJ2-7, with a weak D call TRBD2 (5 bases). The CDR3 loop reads CASSLPGKGYYEQYF. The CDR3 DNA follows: TGCGCCAGCAGCTTGCCCGGGAAAGGCTACTACGAGCAGTACTTC. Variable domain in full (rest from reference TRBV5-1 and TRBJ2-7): KAGVTQTPRYLIKTRGQQVTLSCSPISGHRSVSWYQQTPGQGLQFLFEYFSETQRNKGNFPGRFSGRQFSNSRSEMNVSTLELGDSALYLCASSLPGKGYYEQYFGPGTRLTVT.